The 32 T cell receptor beta chains given below trace back to one sample, sequenced in a study of persistence of HIV-infected CD4 T cells. Sequencing used immunoSEQ version 4 in survey mode. The repertoire was sequenced with immunoSEQ multiplex PCR; TCRdb's copy has only in-frame clones and lacks some. Here the sample spans under 45,000 clones, approximately 88% being singletons. Antigen specificity for these receptors is unknown. Nonspecific anti-CD3/anti-CD28 bead stimulation represents the broad CD4+ T cell repertoire. CD4+ T cells upregulating both CD40 ligand and CD69 were sorted as responding cells. The sample here was CD4+ T cells sorted from PBMCs after approximately 19-hour stimulation, taken from a patient who received antiretroviral therapy. The receptors derive from an adult man with HIV who was CMV-seropositive.

The J gene is TRBJ1-6, the V gene TRBV4-2; 7 bases are a match to TRBD1. In germline, CDR1 is LGHNA, CDR2 YNFKEQ. The junction had 7 bases not matched to a gene; V was cut back by 4 bases and J by 7 bases. The CDR3 length is 15 residues. The CDR3 DNA follows: TGTGCCAGCAGCCTAGACAGCAGGGGGAATTCACCCCTCCACTTT. This encodes CASSLDSRGNSPLHF.

Only a few counts were recorded for this clone. The genes are TRBV2 and TRBJ1-5; no clear D. There are 13 residues in the CDR3. V lost 3 bases and J 4 bases, leaving 7 bases between the germline ends. CDR1 is SNHLY, CDR2 FYNNEI, per germline. The CDR3: CASSDQINQPQHF. CDR3 in DNA: TGTGCCAGCAGTGACCAGATAAATCAGCCCCAGCATTTT. Looking up the rest from reference TRBV2 and TRBJ1-5 gives the full variable domain: EPEVTQTPSHQVTQMGQEVILRCVPISNHLYFYWYRQILGQKVEFLVSFYNNEISEKSEIFDDQFSVERPDGSNFTLKIRSTKLEDSAMYFCASSDQINQPQHFGDGTRLSIL.

The V gene is TRBV10-1, the J gene TRBJ1-6, with 9 positions matching TRBD1. The CDR3 has 14 residues. CDR1 and CDR2 from the germline V gene are WNHNN and SYGVQD (reference sequence). Losses at the gene ends were 4 bases for V and 10 bases for J; bases not matched to a gene: 5. This CDR3 is CASSGGTGNSPLHF. For the CDR3, the DNA is TGCGCCAGCAGTGGAGGGACAGGGAACTCACCCCTCCACTTT.

The CDR3 DNA follows: TGTGCCAGCAGCAAAAGACGGACCCCGGGGGGCAATCAGCCCCAGCATTTT. Translation: CASSKRRTPGGNQPQHF. The chain combines TRBV21-1 with TRBJ1-5. TRBV21-1 is classified as a pseudogene. The CDR3 sequence is 17 residues long.

V gene TRBV6-5 combines with J gene TRBJ1-4; the D gene is possibly TRBD1 (5 bases). Between the trimmed V and J ends, which lost 6 bases and 7 bases, there was a span of 18 bases. This CDR3 is built from 15 residues. Per germline, CDR1 MNHEY and CDR2 SVGAGI. CDR3 loop: CASRDSGTAVEKLFF. CDR3 nucleotide sequence: TGTGCCAGCAGGGACTCCGGGACGGCCGTTGAAAAACTGTTTTTT.

V is TRBV9 and J is TRBJ2-1, with 8 bases lining up with TRBD1. J gave up 6 bases and V 0 bases, and 8 bases lay outside the gene matches. The CDR3 consists of 16 residues. CDR1 is SGDLS and CDR2 is YYNGEE in the germline V gene. The CDR3 is CASSVVDGTGLNEQFF. Here the CDR3 DNA reads TGTGCCAGCAGCGTAGTAGATGGGACAGGACTCAATGAGCAGTTCTTC.

The V call is TRBV5-5, the J call TRBJ1-6, with 7 nucleotides matching TRBD1. Per the germline V gene, CDR1 is SGHKS and CDR2 is YYEKEE (reference sequence). The CDR3 spans 15 residues. The junction had 5 bases not matched to a gene; V was cut back by 2 bases and J by 6 bases. CDR3 sequence reads: CASSFWDSPNSPLHF. CDR3 sequence (DNA): TGTGCCAGCAGCTTTTGGGACAGCCCTAATTCACCCCTCCACTTT.

V gene TRBV6-6 combines with J gene TRBJ1-1; D call uncertain. The CDR3 sequence is 12 residues long. Germline V gives CDR1 MNHNY, CDR2 SVGAGI (reference sequence). The V end lost 5 bases, the J end lost 0 bases, and 4 bases lay between the germline ends. CDR3 residues: CASSPMNTEAFF. CDR3 nucleotides: TGTGCCAGCAGTCCGATGAACACTGAAGCTTTCTTT.

The J gene is TRBJ1-2, the V gene TRBV9, with 7 nucleotides matching TRBD1. Trimming took 2 bases from V and 7 from J; bases not matched to a gene: 11. The CDR3 has 15 amino acids. CDR1 is SGDLS, CDR2 YYNGEE, per germline. The CDR3 protein is CASSVRAQGQGGYTF. The CDR3 DNA sequence: TGTGCCAGCAGCGTGAGAGCACAGGGGCAAGGTGGCTACACCTTC.

The chain employs TRBV7-8 and TRBJ2-1, with 7 bases matching TRBD1. CDR1 is SGHVS, CDR2 FQNEAQ, per germline. The junction had 5 bases not matched to a gene; V was cut back by 2 bases and J by 10 bases. The CDR3 loop spans 13 amino acids. The CDR3 region is CASSLNRGGEQFF. In nucleotides, the CDR3 is TGTGCCAGCAGCTTAAACAGGGGTGGGGAGCAGTTCTTC.

The genes are TRBV9 and TRBJ1-1; 7 bases match TRBD1. The CDR3 consists of 14 residues. The J segment lost 1 base and the V segment lost 2 bases, leaving 2 bases of the junction unmatched. Germline values: CDR1 SGDLS, CDR2 YYNGEE. CDR3 DNA: TGTGCCAGCAGCGTGGGGACAGCGAACACTGAAGCTTTCTTT. It codes for CASSVGTANTEAFF.

The chain employs TRBV9 and TRBJ2-3, with 8 bases matching TRBD2. Per the germline V gene, CDR1 is SGDLS and CDR2 is YYNGEE. The CDR3 is 17 amino acids. V was clipped by 2 bases and J by 6 bases; unmatched bases: 14. CDR3 coding DNA: TGTGCCAGCAGCGTCGGCCTCCTTAGCGGGGCTACGGATACGCAGTATTTT. This translates into CASSVGLLSGATDTQYF.

The chain employs TRBV5-6 and TRBJ1-2; D perhaps matches TRBD1 (5 bases). Trimming took 4 bases from V and 8 from J, leaving 21 bases between them. Germline-derived CDR1 and CDR2 are SGHDT and YYEEEE. This CDR3 contains 15 residues. The CDR3 DNA sequence: TGTGCCAGCAGCACGCCCCAGGGCGCCTCGCGGGGCTACACCTTC. Translation gives CASSTPQGASRGYTF.

CDR3 loop: CASGPGTGELFF. CDR3 nucleotide sequence: TGTGCCAGCGGTCCTGGCACCGGGGAGCTGTTTTTT. V and J are TRBV12-3 or TRBV12-4 and TRBJ2-2; D not resolved. This CDR3 spans 12 amino acids. Between the trimmed V and J ends, which lost 8 bases and 4 bases, there was a span of 8 bases.

This clone was seen only once. The CDR3 loop reads CASSLVKNIQYF. DNA of the CDR3: TGTGCCAGCAGTTTGGTCAAAAACATTCAGTACTTC. The chain joins TRBV28 to TRBJ2-4; D remains ambiguous. With 3 bases removed from V and 3 bases from J, the gap between germline ends came to 3 bases. Germline loops: CDR1 MDHEN, CDR2 SYDVKM. The CDR3 is 12 amino acids.

This clone was recorded a few times. Here the CDR3 DNA reads TGCGCCAGCAGCCCAACAGGATCCGGCAGCACTGAAGCTTTCTTT. Amino acid sequence: CASSPTGSGSTEAFF. The chain links TRBV5-1 to TRBJ1-1, with D possibly TRBD1 on 5 matching bases. CDR3 length equals 15 residues. Trimming shortened V by 4 bases and J by 4 bases, and 17 bases separated the two germline ends. CDR1 and CDR2 from the germline V gene are SGHRS and YFSETQ.

This chain connects TRBV24-1 to TRBJ1-5; D ambiguous. The germline V and J ends were trimmed by 1 base and 3 bases, with 12 bases remaining between them. Germline loops: CDR1 KGHDR, CDR2 SFDVKD. The CDR3 loop spans 16 amino acids. The CDR3 region is CATSDFYIRYNQPQHF. The CDR3 region has the DNA TGTGCCACCAGTGATTTTTATATCCGATACAATCAGCCCCAGCATTTT.

The chain uses TRBV7-9 and TRBJ1-5, with a weak D call TRBD1 (6 bases). The ends were cut back, 5 bases at V and 4 bases at J, with 9 bases in the middle. The CDR3 totals 13 residues. Per the germline V gene, CDR1 is SEHNR and CDR2 is FQNEAQ (reference sequence). The CDR3 coding sequence is TGTGCCAGCAGCCCACAGGGTAATCAGCCCCAGCATTTT. The encoded protein is CASSPQGNQPQHF. Variable domain in full (rest from reference TRBV7-9 and TRBJ1-5): DTGVSQNPRHKITKRGQNVTFRCDPISEHNRLYWYRQTLGQGPEFLTYFQNEAQLEKSRLLSDRFSAERPKGSFSTLEIQRTEQGDSAMYLCASSPQGNQPQHFGDGTRLSIL.

V is TRBV7-2 and J is TRBJ2-7; D unresolved. The CDR3 is made up of 13 amino acids. The V and J ends lost 1 base and 6 bases respectively, with 10 bases between them. Germline CDR1 SGHTA, CDR2 FQGNSA. The CDR3 DNA sequence: TGTGCCAGCAGCTTAGATTCTAGGGCCGAGCAGTACTTC. It is translated as CASSLDSRAEQYF.

This clone showed up just a few times. V and J are TRBV27 and TRBJ1-1, with 7 bases lining up with TRBD1. The CDR3 is made up of 14 amino acids. Germline trimming cut 7 bases from V and 6 bases from J; bases unmatched to any gene: 11. In germline, CDR1 is MNHEY, CDR2 SMNVEV (reference sequence). The CDR3 DNA reads TGTGCCAGCACTCTTAGACAGGGTGTAGCTGAAGCTTTCTTT. Its protein product is CASTLRQGVAEAFF.

The chain employs TRBV5-4 and TRBJ2-7; 10 nucleotides align to TRBD1. Germline V CDR1 and CDR2: SGHNT, YYREEE (reference sequence). The CDR3 length is 13 residues. V shed 4 bases and J 5 bases; nucleotides not matched to a gene: 3. The CDR3 nucleotides are TGTGCCAGCAGCGGGACAGGGGTCAACGAGCAGTACTTC. It encodes CASSGTGVNEQYF.

This chain connects TRBV28 to TRBJ2-3; D remains unclear. The CDR3 contains 12 residues. Germline assignment: CDR1 MDHEN and CDR2 SYDVKM. Trimming stripped 7 bases from V and 2 bases from J, with 7 bases between. This chain's CDR3 is CASTRSTDTQYF. The DNA for the CDR3 is TGTGCCAGCACCCGATCCACAGATACGCAGTATTTT.

This sequence joins TRBV4-1 and TRBJ2-7, with D possibly being TRBD1 or TRBD2 (5 bases each). Germline CDR1 MGHRA, CDR2 YSYEKL. V lost 1 base, J lost 4 bases, and 11 bases lay in between. The CDR3 is 14 amino acids. CDR3 sequence (DNA): TGCGCCAGCAGCCAAGTCCCGGGGCTATACGAGCAGTACTTC. It translates to CASSQVPGLYEQYF.

The rearrangement links TRBV6-6 to TRBJ2-1; a possible D gene is TRBD2 (6 bases). Germline assignment: CDR1 MNHNY and CDR2 SVGAGI (reference sequence). This CDR3 is built from 15 residues. Trimming took 5 bases from V and 2 from J, leaving 13 bases between them. As DNA, the CDR3 is TGTGCCAGCAGTGGCCATAGCGGTCCCTACAATGAGCAGTTCTTC. This gives the protein CASSGHSGPYNEQFF.

DNA of the CDR3: TGTGCCAGCAGTGAAGTCCGGGGGGCTGGAAACACCATATATTTT. It encodes CASSEVRGAGNTIYF. This sequence joins TRBV6-1 and TRBJ1-3, with D perhaps TRBD1 (5 bases). Germline-derived CDR1 and CDR2 are MNHNS and SASEGT. V dropped 1 base and J dropped 2 bases, with 9 bases sitting between them. CDR3 size: 15 residues.

V is TRBV5-1 and J is TRBJ1-4; maybe TRBD1 (5 bases). V was shortened by 1 base and J by 0 bases, with 10 bases between the two germline ends. The CDR3 loop spans 16 amino acids. Germline CDR1 SGHRS, CDR2 YFSETQ. The CDR3 loop reads CASSLLARATNEKLFF. Written as DNA, the CDR3 is TGCGCCAGCAGCTTGCTGGCCAGGGCAACTAATGAAAAACTGTTTTTT.

As to this clone: This sample includes further DNA sequences coding for the same CDR3. This chain uses TRBV7-2 with TRBJ2-7, with D tentatively TRBD2 (6 bases). Germline CDR1 and CDR2: SGHTA and FQGNSA. This CDR3 spans 13 amino acids. Trimming shortened V by 3 bases and J by 1 base, and 7 bases separated the two germline ends. In DNA form, the CDR3 reads TGTGCCAGCAGCTTTGCGGGATCCTACGAGCAGTACTTC. It translates to CASSFAGSYEQYF.

V usage is TRBV5-1 and J usage is TRBJ1-1, with 8 positions matching TRBD1. The junction had 1 base not matched to a gene; V was cut back by 2 bases and J by 7 bases. The germline CDR1 and CDR2 sequences are SGHRS and YFSETQ. This CDR3 contains 12 residues. CDR3 bases: TGCGCCAGCAGCTTACAGGGGGGTGAAGCTTTCTTT. Residues: CASSLQGGEAFF.

Concerning this clone: Additional DNA sequences in this sample encode the identical CDR3. The chain carries TRBV5-1 and TRBJ1-2, with 8 positions matching TRBD1. CDR1 and CDR2 (germline): SGHRS, YFSETQ. J was trimmed by 8 bases and V by 4 bases; bases with no gene match: 10. The CDR3 has 14 residues. CDR3 DNA sequence: TGCGCCAGCAGCCTGGATACAGGGGGGGGAGGCTACACCTTC. This encodes CASSLDTGGGGYTF.

The chain has TRBV10-1 and TRBJ2-7; perhaps TRBD1 as D (7 bases). V was pared by 2 bases and J by 0 bases, with 11 bases between. Germline V gene data show CDR1 as WNHNN and CDR2 as SYGVQD (reference sequence). The CDR3 length is 15 residues. The CDR3 reads CASSEIRGDSYEQYF. CDR3 in DNA: TGCGCCAGCAGTGAGATCAGGGGGGACTCCTACGAGCAGTACTTC.

The genes are TRBV2 and TRBJ1-1, with D unclear. With 11 bases removed from V and 1 base from J, the gap between germline ends came to 14 bases. CDR1 is SNHLY, CDR2 FYNNEI, per germline. The CDR3 is 13 residues long. The CDR3 bases are TGTGCCTCTAGGTCTTATGAGAACACTGAAGCTTTCTTT. Its translation is CASRSYENTEAFF.

The chain has TRBV6-2 or TRBV6-3 and TRBJ1-4, with 7 bases aligning to TRBD1. This CDR3 region has 16 residues. Germline CDR1 reads MNHEY; CDR2 reads SVGEGT. V lost 5 bases and J lost 4; bases outside the gene matches: 10. The CDR3 DNA reads as TGTGCCAGCAGTCCCGGACAGGCGACTAATAATGAAAAACTGTTTTTT. This gives the protein CASSPGQATNNEKLFF.